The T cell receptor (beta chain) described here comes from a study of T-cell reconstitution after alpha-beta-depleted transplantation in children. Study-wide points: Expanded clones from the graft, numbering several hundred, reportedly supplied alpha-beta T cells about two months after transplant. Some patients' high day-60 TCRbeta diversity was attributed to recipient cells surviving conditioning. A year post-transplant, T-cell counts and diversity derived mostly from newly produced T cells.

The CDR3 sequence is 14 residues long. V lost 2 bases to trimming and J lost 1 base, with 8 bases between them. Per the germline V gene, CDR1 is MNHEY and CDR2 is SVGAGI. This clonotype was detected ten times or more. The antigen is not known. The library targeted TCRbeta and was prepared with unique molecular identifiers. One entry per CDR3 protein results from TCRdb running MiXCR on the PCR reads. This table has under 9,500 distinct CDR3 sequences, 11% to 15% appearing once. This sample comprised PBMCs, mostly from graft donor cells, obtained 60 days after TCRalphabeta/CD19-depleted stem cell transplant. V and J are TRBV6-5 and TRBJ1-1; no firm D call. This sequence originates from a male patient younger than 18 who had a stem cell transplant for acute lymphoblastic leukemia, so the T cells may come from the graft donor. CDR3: CASSYGTANTEAFF. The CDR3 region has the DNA TGTGCCAGCAGTTACGGAACAGCGAACACTGAAGCTTTCTTT.